These 8 T cell receptor beta chains were all obtained from the same sample, sequenced in a study of T cell responses to AZD1222 COVID-19 vaccine. Measured with immunoSEQ multiplex PCR; TCRdb has only the in-frame clones, and not every one. Found here are 100,000 or so clones, more than 75% of them singletons; the top ten hold roughly 10%. Sequenced here: peripheral blood, sampled 28 days after the second AZD1222 dose. The receptors stem from an adult who received the AZD1222 COVID-19 vaccine.

This chain uses TRBV30 with TRBJ2-3; 7 bases map to TRBD2. Germline trimming cut 5 bases from V and 1 base from J; bases unmatched to any gene: 3. CDR3 size: 13 residues. CDR1 is GTSNPN, CDR2 SVGIG, per germline (reference sequence). The CDR3 region is CAWGRGGTDTQYF. The DNA for the CDR3 is TGTGCCTGGGGACGGGGGGGCACAGATACGCAGTATTTT.

The chain's CDR3 is CASSFSGGSYNEQFF. CDR3 in DNA: TGTGCCAGCAGCTTTAGCGGTGGTTCCTACAATGAGCAGTTCTTC. V usage is TRBV11-3 and J usage is TRBJ2-1, with D perhaps matching TRBD2 (6 bases). V was clipped by 3 bases and J by 1 base, with 10 bases between them. This CDR3 spans 15 amino acids. The V gene's germline CDR1 is SGHNT and CDR2 YENEEA.

This rearrangement joins TRBV5-6 to TRBJ2-7; 12 bases map to TRBD1. Germline V gives CDR1 SGHDT, CDR2 YYEEEE. This CDR3 is built from 16 residues. Trimming at V came to 3 bases and at J to 4 bases, leaving 8 bases not matched to a gene. The CDR3, as DNA: TGTGCCAGCAGCTCCGGGGGACAGGGGGCTGTATACGAGCAGTACTTC. As protein: CASSSGGQGAVYEQYF.

The V call is TRBV7-9, the J call TRBJ2-7; a weak D match, TRBD1 (6 bases). This CDR3 has 14 amino acids. Germline assignment: CDR1 SEHNR and CDR2 FQNEAQ (reference sequence). V lost 5 bases to trimming and J lost 0 bases, with 11 bases between them. DNA of the CDR3: TGTGCCAGCAGCGTCGGACAGAGCTCCTACGAGCAGTACTTC. Its protein product is CASSVGQSSYEQYF.

The chain carries TRBV7-8 and TRBJ2-6; D remains ambiguous. The CDR3 totals 14 residues. The germline V gene has CDR1 SGHVS and CDR2 FQNEAQ. The germline V and J ends were trimmed by 6 bases and 0 bases, with 6 bases remaining between them. CDR3 sequence: CASRRLSGANVLTF. The CDR3, as DNA: TGTGCCAGCAGGAGGCTCTCTGGGGCCAACGTCCTGACTTTC.

This sequence joins TRBV2 and TRBJ2-3, with D possibly called TRBD1 or TRBD2 (5 bases each). V shed 8 bases and J shed 1 base, with 19 bases lying between them. This CDR3 has 16 residues. Looked up from germline, CDR1 is SNHLY and CDR2 is FYNNEI. In DNA form, the CDR3 reads TGTGCCAGCGCCCCTCTCCTATTGGGGGGCACAGATACGCAGTATTTT. Translating gives CASAPLLLGGTDTQYF.

This sequence joins TRBV27 and TRBJ1-6, with a weak D call TRBD1 (5 bases). This CDR3 is 13 amino acids long. V was trimmed by 4 bases and J by 9 bases, leaving 10 bases between them. CDR1 is MNHEY and CDR2 is SMNVEV in the germline V gene (reference sequence). CDR3 coding DNA: TGTGCCAGCAGTTGGGACCGGGGTTCACCCCTCCACTTT. This codes for CASSWDRGSPLHF.

In DNA form, the CDR3 reads TGTGCCAGCAGCTACGGGAGGGTTGATGAAAAACTGTTTTTT. Residues: CASSYGRVDEKLFF. V is TRBV9 and J is TRBJ1-4, with unresolved D. The germline gives CDR1 SGDLS, CDR2 YYNGEE. V was pared by 4 bases and J by 6 bases, with 13 bases between. This CDR3 contains 14 residues.